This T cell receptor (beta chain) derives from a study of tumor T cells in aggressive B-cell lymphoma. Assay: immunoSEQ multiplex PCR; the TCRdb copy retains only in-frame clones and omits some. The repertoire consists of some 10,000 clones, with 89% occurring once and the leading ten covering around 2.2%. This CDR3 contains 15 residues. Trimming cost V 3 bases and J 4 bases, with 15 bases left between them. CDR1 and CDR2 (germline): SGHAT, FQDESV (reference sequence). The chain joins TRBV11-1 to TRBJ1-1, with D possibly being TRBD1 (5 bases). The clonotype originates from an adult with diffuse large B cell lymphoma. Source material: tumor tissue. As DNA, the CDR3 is TGTGCCAGCAGCTTGGATTTCGGGCAGGGCACTGAAGCTTTCTTT. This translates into CASSLDFGQGTEAFF.